The 21 T cell receptor beta chains below all came from one sample that was sequenced in a study of PD-1 blockade in classical Hodgkin lymphoma. TCRdb keeps only in-frame clones here, not all; method: immunoSEQ multiplex PCR. The sample records 60,000 or so clones, 90% being singletons. Each patient's relapse followed autologous stem cell transplantation, and brentuximab vedotin exposure varied. Specimen: peripheral blood mononuclear cells (PBMCs), collected at baseline. The receptors come from a human donor with classical Hodgkin lymphoma.

The gene calls are TRBV5-1 and TRBJ1-3; possibly TRBD1 for D (6 bases). The CDR3 contains 15 residues. Trimming pared 4 bases from V and 2 bases from J, leaving 13 bases between. Germline loops: CDR1 SGHRS, CDR2 YFSETQ. The CDR3, as DNA: TGCGCCAGCAGCGATTCAGGGGAGCCTGGAAACACCATATATTTT. Its translation is CASSDSGEPGNTIYF.

The chain links TRBV29-1 to TRBJ2-1, with TRBD2 matching 7 bases. V lost 6 bases to trimming and J lost 2 bases; unmatched junction nucleotides: 4. The CDR3 has 13 residues. Per the germline V gene, CDR1 is SQVTM and CDR2 is ANQGSEA. The CDR3 region is CSVRDYPYNEQFF. Here the CDR3 DNA reads TGCAGCGTCCGGGACTACCCCTACAATGAGCAGTTCTTC.

This chain connects TRBV11-2 to TRBJ2-1; TRBD2 is a possible D gene (6 bases). From germline, CDR1 is SGHAT and CDR2 FQNNGV. The CDR3 length is 15 residues. The germline V and J ends were trimmed by 5 bases and 0 bases, with 11 bases remaining between them. CDR3 nucleotide sequence: TGTGCCAGCAGCATTGGACTACCCTCCTACAATGAGCAGTTCTTC. This gives the protein CASSIGLPSYNEQFF.

The rearrangement joins TRBV28 to TRBJ1-5; D gene unclear. V lost 6 bases and J 4 bases, leaving 4 bases between the germline ends. Looked up from germline, CDR1 is MDHEN and CDR2 is SYDVKM. CDR3 length: 11 amino acids. The CDR3 DNA sequence: TGTGCCAGCAGCCAAAATCAGCCCCAGCATTTT. Amino acids: CASSQNQPQHF.

J is TRBJ2-2 and V is TRBV5-1; tentatively, D is TRBD2 (6 bases). The CDR3 is 15 amino acids. Trimming took off 0 bases at V and 5 bases at J, with 11 bases between the two ends. CDR1 and CDR2 from the germline V gene are SGHRS and YFSETQ. The chain's CDR3 is CASSLATGTTGELFF. The DNA for the CDR3 is TGCGCCAGCAGCTTGGCTACGGGGACTACCGGGGAGCTGTTTTTT.

This chain connects TRBV19 to TRBJ2-1; D is uncertain. Germline V lookup: CDR1 LNHDA, CDR2 SQIVND (reference sequence). The V end was cut by 2 bases, the J end by 6 bases, with 8 bases between. This CDR3 is 13 amino acids long. The CDR3 sequence: CASSIPPSNEQFF. For the CDR3, the DNA is TGTGCCAGTAGTATACCCCCGAGCAATGAGCAGTTCTTC.

V usage is TRBV19 and J usage is TRBJ1-5; D is perhaps TRBD1 (6 bases). V lost 7 bases and J lost 6, with 13 bases in between. This CDR3 comprises 13 residues. CDR1 is LNHDA, CDR2 SQIVND, per germline (reference sequence). CDR3 in DNA: TGTGCCAGTACCATAGGGGGGTTTCAGCCCCAGCATTTT. Translation gives CASTIGGFQPQHF.

The chain links TRBV29-1 to TRBJ2-3; TRBD2 matches at 7 bases. V trimming: 1 base; J trimming: 0 bases; junction bases outside the gene matches: 7. CDR3 size: 16 residues. Germline values: CDR1 SQVTM, CDR2 ANQGSEA. The DNA for the CDR3 is TGCAGCGTTGAAGGAGTCAGCGGGACCAGCACAGATACGCAGTATTTT. This translates into CSVEGVSGTSTDTQYF.

The chain has TRBV28 and TRBJ2-1, with D perhaps TRBD2 (6 bases). V lost 3 bases and J 10 bases, leaving 10 bases between the germline ends. This CDR3 spans 12 amino acids. Germline V CDR1 and CDR2: MDHEN, SYDVKM. As DNA, the CDR3 is TGTGCCAGCAGTTTGCGGGGTGGAGAGCAGTTCTTC. The encoded protein is CASSLRGGEQFF.

The genes are TRBV5-6 and TRBJ1-6; weak D call: TRBD1 (6 bases). The CDR3 has 16 amino acids. Germline lookup yields CDR1 SGHDT and CDR2 YYEEEE. Trimming left V 4 bases short and J 4 bases short, with 15 bases between. The DNA for the CDR3 is TGTGCCAGCAGCCCCCATCGACAGGTTTATAATTCACCCCTCCACTTT. This sequence encodes CASSPHRQVYNSPLHF.

The rearrangement joins TRBV2 to TRBJ2-7; D is undetermined. CDR3 length equals 13 residues. V was shortened by 8 bases and J by 2 bases, with 13 bases between the two germline ends. Per the germline V gene, CDR1 is SNHLY and CDR2 is FYNNEI. DNA for the CDR3: TGTGCCAGCTGCCTTCGGGCGCCCTACGAGCAGTACTTC. Protein sequence: CASCLRAPYEQYF.

The V gene is TRBV5-6, the J gene TRBJ2-7, with a possible D match to TRBD2 (6 bases). This CDR3 comprises 15 residues. Germline V gene data show CDR1 as SGHDT and CDR2 as YYEEEE. The V end lost 3 bases, the J end lost 0 bases, and 13 bases lay between the germline ends. The CDR3 sequence: CASSYGTYRSYEQYF. The CDR3, as DNA: TGTGCCAGCAGCTATGGGACTTACCGCTCCTACGAGCAGTACTTC. Full variable domain (rest looked up from reference TRBV5-6 and TRBJ2-7): DAGVTQSPTHLIKTRGQQVTLRCSPKSGHDTVSWYQQALGQGPQFIFQYYEEEERQRGNFPDRFSGHQFPNYSSELNVNALLLGDSALYLCASSYGTYRSYEQYFGPGTRLTVT.

This sequence joins TRBV9 and TRBJ2-3, with D perhaps matching TRBD1 (5 bases). CDR3 length: 14 amino acids. The V gene lost 2 bases and the J gene lost 5 bases, with 12 bases spanning the gap. Germline lookup yields CDR1 SGDLS and CDR2 YYNGEE. CDR3: CASSVQGKGDTQYF. The CDR3 DNA is TGTGCCAGCAGCGTTCAGGGAAAAGGAGATACGCAGTATTTT. The variable domain in full, completed from reference TRBV9 and TRBJ2-3, reads DSGVTQTPKHLITATGQRVTLRCSPRSGDLSVYWYQQSLDQGLQFLIQYYNGEERAKGNILERFSAQQFPDLHSELNLSSLELGDSALYFCASSVQGKGDTQYFGPGTRLTVL.

This chain uses TRBV27 with TRBJ2-7, with a weak D call TRBD1 (6 bases). Trimming stripped 9 bases from V and 5 bases from J, with 14 bases between. This CDR3 spans 12 amino acids. Germline values: CDR1 MNHEY, CDR2 SMNVEV (reference sequence). CDR3 DNA: TGTGCCAGTCCCCTCAGGGGAGACGAGCAGTACTTC. As protein: CASPLRGDEQYF.

The rearrangement joins TRBV6-5 to TRBJ2-2; D is unresolved. The ends were cut back, 5 bases at V and 6 bases at J, with 10 bases in the middle. This CDR3 spans 13 amino acids. CDR1 and CDR2 (germline): MNHEY, SVGAGI. CDR3 amino acids: CASSQTSPGELFF. The CDR3 nucleotides are TGTGCCAGCAGTCAGACCAGCCCCGGGGAGCTGTTTTTT.

The rearrangement links TRBV7-9 to TRBJ1-3, with a weak D call TRBD1 (6 bases). The CDR3 has 17 residues. V was trimmed by 0 bases and J by 2 bases, leaving 14 bases between them. CDR1 and CDR2 from the germline V gene are SEHNR and FQNEAQ (reference sequence). In DNA, the CDR3 is TGTGCCAGCAGCTTAGCGCTGGGGGGGCGCGCTGGAAACACCATATATTTT. Residues: CASSLALGGRAGNTIYF.

The chain links TRBV18 to TRBJ1-1; 8 nucleotides align to TRBD1. The CDR3 consists of 13 residues. The germline gives CDR1 KGHSH, CDR2 LQKENI. The junction had 3 bases not matched to a gene; V was cut back by 5 bases and J by 4 bases. CDR3 in DNA: TGTGCCAGCTCAGGGACAGGTGGCACTGAAGCTTTCTTT. Its translation is CASSGTGGTEAFF. Together with reference TRBV18 and TRBJ1-1, the CDR3 gives the full variable domain: NAGVMQNPRHLVRRRGQEARLRCSPMKGHSHVYWYRQLPEEGLKFMVYLQKENIIDESGMPKERFSAEFPKEGPSILRIQQVVRGDSAAYFCASSGTGGTEAFFGQGTRLTVV.

V usage is TRBV13 and J usage is TRBJ2-7; TRBD2 matches 11 bases. The trim removed 4 bases at V and 7 bases at J, leaving 6 bases unmatched. The V gene's germline CDR1 is PRHDT and CDR2 FYEKMQ (reference sequence). The CDR3 runs 14 residues. The CDR3 DNA is TGTGCCAGCAGCTATAGCGGGGGGGCGGGTGAGCAGTACTTC. It specifies CASSYSGGAGEQYF.

CDR3 residues: CASSQSGRKGTRYGYTF. The CDR3 region has the DNA TGCGCCAGCAGTCAATCAGGTCGGAAAGGGACACGTTATGGCTACACCTTC. V and J are TRBV23-1 and TRBJ1-2; weak D call: TRBD1 (6 bases). TRBV23-1 is identified as an open reading frame with a role that is uncertain. CDR3 size: 17 residues. Trimming cost V 0 bases and J 5 bases, with 19 bases left between them.

The chain combines TRBV10-2 with TRBJ1-5; D not resolved. The CDR3 extends over 13 amino acids. CDR1 and CDR2 (germline): WSHSY, SAAADI. V gave up 3 bases and J gave up 5 bases, with 8 bases separating them. Here the CDR3 DNA reads TGCGCCAGCAGTGATACAAAAGATCAGCCCCAGCATTTT. It codes for CASSDTKDQPQHF.

This chain connects TRBV5-1 to TRBJ2-7; D is unresolved. Trimming removed 1 base from V and 3 bases from J, with 11 bases in between. Per the germline V gene, CDR1 is SGHRS and CDR2 is YFSETQ. This CDR3 has 14 amino acids. The CDR3 region has the DNA TGCGCCAGCAGCTTGTTTGATGGGTTCTACGAGCAGTACTTC. Protein product: CASSLFDGFYEQYF.